This T cell receptor beta chain was identified in a study of OX40 agonist ivuxolimab in advanced cancers. Turning to the study itself: People who had prior anti-PD-1, anti-PD-L1 or anti-CTLA-4 therapy could take part, and less than 50% had some.

Germline CDR1 is SGHRS and CDR2 is YFSETQ. V dropped 4 bases and J dropped 0; count of bases not matched to a gene: 4. This CDR3 has 15 residues. Sequenced by immunoSEQ multiplex PCR; TCRdb stores in-frame clones only, minus some. The data show under 80,000 clones, 86% seen once. This TCR was recovered from an adult with an advanced solid tumor such as melanoma, head and neck, liver or kidney cancer. The genes are TRBV5-1 and TRBJ1-5, with 7 bases identical to TRBD1. Sample: CD4+ or CD8+ T cells sorted from blood, taken in a trial of the OX40 agonist ivuxolimab. The CDR3 region is CASSLGQNSNQPQHF. CDR3 nucleotides: TGCGCCAGCAGCCTGGGACAGAATAGCAATCAGCCCCAGCATTTT.